This entry concerns a single T cell receptor beta chain. Its antigen remains unknown. This sample was included in a study of cytomegalovirus exposure and HLA in healthy donors. On the study more broadly: HLA-typed donors contributed about 85 million unique TCRs, which were held in an early data release.

Between the trimmed V and J ends, which lost 3 bases and 8 bases, there was a span of 13 bases. Per the germline V gene, CDR1 is MNHEY and CDR2 is SMNVEV (reference sequence). The CDR3 covers 14 residues. PCR primers comprised 60 Vbeta and 13 Jbeta primers. Libraries were prepared by immunoSEQ multiplex PCR; TCRdb keeps only in-frame clonotypes and omits some of them. The sample lists more than 75,000 clones, almost 85% occurring once. General study results and limits: Apart from CMV serostatus, no immune exposure information was available. V segments that were indistinguishable, TRBV6-2 and TRBV6-3 among them, were omitted from analysis. When analyzed later, a missense DCLRE1C variant was found to be linked to TCR beta V- and J-gene trimming.

The receptor's source is a woman younger than 30 in good health and CMV-seropositive. The chain recombines TRBV27 with TRBJ1-4, with D tentatively TRBD1 (5 bases). Material for sequencing was PBMCs. The CDR3 sequence is CASSFAGVGEKLFF. As DNA, the CDR3 is TGTGCCAGCAGTTTTGCGGGGGTAGGGGAAAAACTGTTTTTT.